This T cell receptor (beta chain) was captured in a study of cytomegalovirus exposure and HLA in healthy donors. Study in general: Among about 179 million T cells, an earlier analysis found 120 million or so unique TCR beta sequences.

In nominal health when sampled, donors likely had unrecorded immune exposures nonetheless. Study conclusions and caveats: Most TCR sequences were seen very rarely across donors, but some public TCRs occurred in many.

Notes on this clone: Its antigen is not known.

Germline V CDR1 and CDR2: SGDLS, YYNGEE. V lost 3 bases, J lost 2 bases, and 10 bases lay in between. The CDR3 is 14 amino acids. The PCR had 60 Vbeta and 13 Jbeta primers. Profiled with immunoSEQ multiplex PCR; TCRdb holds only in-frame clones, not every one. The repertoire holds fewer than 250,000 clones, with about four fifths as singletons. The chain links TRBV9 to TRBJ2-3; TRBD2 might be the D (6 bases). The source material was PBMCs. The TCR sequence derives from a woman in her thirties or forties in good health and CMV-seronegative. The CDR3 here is CASSGREFTDTQYF. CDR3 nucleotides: TGTGCCAGCAGCGGGAGGGAATTCACAGATACGCAGTATTTT.